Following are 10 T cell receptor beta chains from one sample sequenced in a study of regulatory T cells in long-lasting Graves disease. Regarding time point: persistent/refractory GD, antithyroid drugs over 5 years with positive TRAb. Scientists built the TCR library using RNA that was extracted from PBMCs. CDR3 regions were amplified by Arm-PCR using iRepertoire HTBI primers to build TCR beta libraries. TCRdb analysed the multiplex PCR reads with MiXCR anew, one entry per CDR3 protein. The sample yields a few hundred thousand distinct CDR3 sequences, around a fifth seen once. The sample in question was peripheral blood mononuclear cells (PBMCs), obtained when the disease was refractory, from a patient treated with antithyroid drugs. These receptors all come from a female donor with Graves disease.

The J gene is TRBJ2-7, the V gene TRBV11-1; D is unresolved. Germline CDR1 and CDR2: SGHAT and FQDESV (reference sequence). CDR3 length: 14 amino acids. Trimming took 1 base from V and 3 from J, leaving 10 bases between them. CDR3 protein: CASSLVDRVYEQYF. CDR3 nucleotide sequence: TGTGCCAGCAGCTTAGTGGATCGAGTCTACGAGCAGTACTTC.

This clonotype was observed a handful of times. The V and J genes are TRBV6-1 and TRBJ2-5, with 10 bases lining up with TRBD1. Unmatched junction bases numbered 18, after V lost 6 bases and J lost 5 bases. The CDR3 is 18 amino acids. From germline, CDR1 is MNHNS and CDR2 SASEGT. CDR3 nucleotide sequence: TGTGCCAGCAGGCCCCACCAAGACAGGGGGCGTGTTCGGGAGACCCAGTACTTC. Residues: CASRPHQDRGRVRETQYF.

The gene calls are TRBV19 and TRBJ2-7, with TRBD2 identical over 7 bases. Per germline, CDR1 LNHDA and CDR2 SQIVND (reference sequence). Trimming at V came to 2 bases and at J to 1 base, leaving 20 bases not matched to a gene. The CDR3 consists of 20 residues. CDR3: CASSIFPPRGRREASYEQYF. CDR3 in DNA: TGTGCCAGTAGTATATTCCCCCCGCGCGGGAGAAGAGAGGCATCCTACGAGCAGTACTTC. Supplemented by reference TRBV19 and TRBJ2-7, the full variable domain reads DGGITQSPKYLFRKEGQNVTLSCEQNLNHDAMYWYRQDPGQGLRLIYYSQIVNDFQKGDIAEGYSVSREKKESFPLTVTSAQKNPTAFYLCASSIFPPRGRREASYEQYFGPGTRLTVT.

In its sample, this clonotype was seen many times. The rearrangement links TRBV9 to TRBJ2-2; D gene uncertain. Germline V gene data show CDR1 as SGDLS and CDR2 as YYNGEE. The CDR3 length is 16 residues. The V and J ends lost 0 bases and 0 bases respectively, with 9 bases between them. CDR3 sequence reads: CASSVGVTTNTGELFF. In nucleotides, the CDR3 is TGTGCCAGCAGCGTAGGGGTGACAACGAACACCGGGGAGCTGTTTTTT.

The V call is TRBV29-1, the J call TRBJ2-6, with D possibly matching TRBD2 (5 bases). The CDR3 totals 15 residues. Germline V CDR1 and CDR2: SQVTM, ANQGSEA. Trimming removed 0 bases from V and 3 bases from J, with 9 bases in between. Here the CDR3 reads CSVEEAGNGANVLTF. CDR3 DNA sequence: TGCAGCGTTGAAGAGGCCGGGAATGGGGCCAACGTCCTGACTTTC.

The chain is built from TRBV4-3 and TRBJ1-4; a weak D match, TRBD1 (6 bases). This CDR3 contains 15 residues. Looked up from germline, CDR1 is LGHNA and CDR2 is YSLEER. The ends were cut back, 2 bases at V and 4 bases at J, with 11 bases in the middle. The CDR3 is CASSQQTGNNEKLFF. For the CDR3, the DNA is TGCGCCAGCAGCCAACAGACAGGAAATAATGAAAAACTGTTTTTT.

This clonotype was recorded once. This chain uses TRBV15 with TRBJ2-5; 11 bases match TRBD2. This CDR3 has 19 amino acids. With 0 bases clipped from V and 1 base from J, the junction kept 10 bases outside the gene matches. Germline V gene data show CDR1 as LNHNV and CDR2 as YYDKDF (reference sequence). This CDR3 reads CATSRDTGSTSGSQETQYF. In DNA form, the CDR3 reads TGTGCCACCAGCAGAGATACCGGTTCTACTAGCGGGAGCCAAGAGACCCAGTACTTC.

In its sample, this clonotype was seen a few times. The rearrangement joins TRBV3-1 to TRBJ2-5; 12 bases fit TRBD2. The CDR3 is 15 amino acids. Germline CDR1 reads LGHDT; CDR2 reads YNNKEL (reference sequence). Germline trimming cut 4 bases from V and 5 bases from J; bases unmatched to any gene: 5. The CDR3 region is CASSPTSGRGETQYF. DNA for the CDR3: TGTGCCAGCAGCCCGACTAGCGGGAGAGGGGAGACCCAGTACTTC.

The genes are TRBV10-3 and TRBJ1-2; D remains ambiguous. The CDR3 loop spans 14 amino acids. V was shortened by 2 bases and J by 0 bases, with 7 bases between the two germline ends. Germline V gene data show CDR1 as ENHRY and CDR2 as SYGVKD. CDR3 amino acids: CAISEGGSNYGYTF. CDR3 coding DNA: TGTGCCATCAGTGAGGGAGGCTCTAACTATGGCTACACCTTC.

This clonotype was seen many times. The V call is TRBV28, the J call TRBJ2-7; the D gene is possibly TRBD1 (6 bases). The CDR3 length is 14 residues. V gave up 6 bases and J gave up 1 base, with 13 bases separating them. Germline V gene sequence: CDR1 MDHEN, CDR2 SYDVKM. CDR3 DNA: TGTGCCAGCAGGCTCATACAGGGATCCTACGAGCAGTACTTC. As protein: CASRLIQGSYEQYF.